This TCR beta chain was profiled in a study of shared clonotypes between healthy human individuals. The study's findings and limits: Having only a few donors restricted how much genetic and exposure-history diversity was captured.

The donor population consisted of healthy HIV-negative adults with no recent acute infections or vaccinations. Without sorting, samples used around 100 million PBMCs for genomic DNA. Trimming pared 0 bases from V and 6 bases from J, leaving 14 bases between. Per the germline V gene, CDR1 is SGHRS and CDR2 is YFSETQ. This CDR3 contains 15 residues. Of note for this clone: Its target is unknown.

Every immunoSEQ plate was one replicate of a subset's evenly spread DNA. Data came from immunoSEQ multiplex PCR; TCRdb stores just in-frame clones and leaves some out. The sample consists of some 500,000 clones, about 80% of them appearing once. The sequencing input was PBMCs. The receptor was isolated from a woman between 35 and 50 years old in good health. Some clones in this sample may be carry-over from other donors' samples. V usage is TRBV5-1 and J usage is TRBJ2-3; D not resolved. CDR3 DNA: TGCGCCAGCAGCTTGGGTCTAGGATACGGGGATACGCAGTATTTT. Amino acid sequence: CASSLGLGYGDTQYF.